The 30 T cell receptor beta chains listed next were all sequenced from one sample in a study of shared clonotypes between healthy human individuals. Naive CD8 isolation took CD45RO-negative cells positively selected for CCR7 and excluded terminally differentiated effector memory CD45RA+ cells. TCRdb's copy holds only in-frame clones and misses some; the assay was immunoSEQ multiplex PCR. The data contain 2 million or so clones, approximately 94% of them singletons. Sequenced material: naive CD8+ T cells sorted from blood. The source is a man between 18 and 35 years old in good health.

The rearrangement uses TRBV29-1 and TRBJ2-3, with 14 bases that match TRBD2. V lost 7 bases to trimming and J lost 1 base; unmatched junction nucleotides: 10. Germline V gives CDR1 SQVTM, CDR2 ANQGSEA. The CDR3 extends over 17 amino acids. CDR3 residues: CSAFFGTSGGRTDTQYF. DNA for the CDR3: TGCAGCGCCTTTTTCGGGACTAGCGGGGGCCGCACAGATACGCAGTATTTT.

The V and J genes are TRBV5-6 and TRBJ2-1; no clear D gene. Trimming cost V 3 bases and J 6 bases, with 10 bases left between them. The CDR3 contains 13 residues. Germline V gene data show CDR1 as SGHDT and CDR2 as YYEEEE. The CDR3 protein is CASSSLGFNEQFF. CDR3 in DNA: TGTGCCAGCAGCTCGCTCGGATTCAATGAGCAGTTCTTC.

The CDR3 sequence is CASSSMVTDTQYF. CDR3 nucleotides: TGTGCCAGTAGTTCTATGGTAACAGATACGCAGTATTTT. The chain joins TRBV19 to TRBJ2-3; D call uncertain. The germline V gene encodes CDR1 LNHDA and CDR2 SQIVND (reference sequence). With 5 bases removed from V and 3 bases from J, the gap between germline ends came to 9 bases. The CDR3 spans 13 residues.

The rearrangement uses TRBV15 and TRBJ1-2; D may be TRBD1 (5 bases). V gave up 1 base and J gave up 5 bases, with 14 bases separating them. The CDR3 covers 15 residues. Germline-derived CDR1 and CDR2 are LNHNV and YYDKDF (reference sequence). CDR3 sequence (DNA): TGTGCCACCAGCAGAGTCTGGGAGGGGATGTATGGCTACACCTTC. This translates into CATSRVWEGMYGYTF.

V usage is TRBV10-3 and J usage is TRBJ1-1, with 9 bases lining up with TRBD1. V was clipped by 9 bases and J by 7 bases; unmatched bases: 15. The CDR3 runs 15 residues. The germline V gene has CDR1 ENHRY and CDR2 SYGVKD. The DNA for the CDR3 is TGTGCCATACTTCCGGACAGGGGACGAGTGGGTGAAGCTTTCTTT. It is translated as CAILPDRGRVGEAFF.

Details on this clone: Different DNA sequences within this sample yield the same CDR3. The chain combines TRBV5-4 with TRBJ1-1; D is perhaps TRBD1 (6 bases). Trimming removed 1 base from V and 0 bases from J, with 7 bases in between. CDR3 length equals 14 residues. Looked up from germline, CDR1 is SGHNT and CDR2 is YYREEE (reference sequence). CDR3 sequence reads: CASSLRGMNTEAFF. In DNA, the CDR3 is TGTGCCAGCAGCTTGAGGGGGATGAACACTGAAGCTTTCTTT.

The chain carries TRBV27 and TRBJ1-4; tentatively, D is TRBD1 (6 bases). Per germline, CDR1 MNHEY and CDR2 SMNVEV (reference sequence). This CDR3 has 15 amino acids. The V end lost 3 bases, the J end lost 3 bases, and 11 bases lay between the germline ends. The CDR3 is CASSLGAESNEKLFF. For the CDR3, the DNA is TGTGCCAGCAGTTTGGGGGCGGAGTCTAATGAAAAACTGTTTTTT.

The genes are TRBV11-3 and TRBJ2-7; 9 bases are shared with TRBD2. In germline, CDR1 is SGHNT, CDR2 YENEEA. This CDR3 has 17 residues. V shed 5 bases, J shed 4 bases, and the junction held 15 bases outside the gene matches. The CDR3 DNA follows: TGTGCCAGCAGCCCCTACCCACCGGGACTAGCCTTATACGAGCAGTACTTC. Protein sequence: CASSPYPPGLALYEQYF. Filled out from reference TRBV11-3 and TRBJ2-7, the complete variable domain reads EAGVVQSPRYKIIEKKQPVAFWCNPISGHNTLYWYLQNLGQGPELLIRYENEEAVDDSQLPKDRFSAERLKGVDSTLKIQPAELGDSAVYLCASSPYPPGLALYEQYFGPGTRLTVT.

Concerning this clone: Other DNA sequences in this specimen translate into the identical CDR3. This sequence joins TRBV2 and TRBJ2-3; TRBD2 matches at 10 bases. There are 16 residues in the CDR3. The V and J ends lost 5 bases and 0 bases, in that order; junction bases with no gene match: 5. Germline values: CDR1 SNHLY, CDR2 FYNNEI. CDR3 DNA sequence: TGTGCCAGCAGTTCAGGACTAGCGGCTAGCACAGATACGCAGTATTTT. Protein sequence: CASSSGLAASTDTQYF.

This clone was seen a single time. V gene TRBV6-6 combines with J gene TRBJ2-3, with 8 bases fitting TRBD1. The CDR3 extends over 15 amino acids. V lost 6 bases to trimming and J lost 2 bases; unmatched junction nucleotides: 7. Germline V gene sequence: CDR1 MNHNY, CDR2 SVGAGI (reference sequence). The CDR3 nucleotides read TGTGCCAGCAGCTTCCTGGACAGGGACACAGATACGCAGTATTTT. Translated: CASSFLDRDTDTQYF.

To note about this clone: The same CDR3 also results from other DNA sequences found in this sample. The chain has TRBV5-1 and TRBJ2-7; D remains unclear. CDR3 length: 13 residues. The germline gives CDR1 SGHRS, CDR2 YFSETQ. Between the trimmed V and J ends, which lost 4 bases and 2 bases, there was a span of 10 bases. CDR3 coding DNA: TGCGCCAGCAGCCCAGACGGAGCCTACGAGCAGTACTTC. This encodes CASSPDGAYEQYF.

DNA for the CDR3: TGTGCCAGCAGACAGGGGGACTCTGGAAACACCATATATTTT. Residues: CASRQGDSGNTIYF. J is TRBJ1-3 and V is TRBV9, with 8 nucleotides matching TRBD1. This CDR3 spans 14 amino acids. Trimming removed 5 bases from V and 0 bases from J; junction bases left unmatched: 1. The germline CDR1 and CDR2 sequences are SGDLS and YYNGEE.

V is TRBV27 and J is TRBJ2-7, with D possibly TRBD1 on 6 matching bases. Trimming cost V 5 bases and J 2 bases, with 19 bases left between them. CDR3 length: 16 residues. Germline CDR1 reads MNHEY; CDR2 reads SMNVEV (reference sequence). CDR3 in DNA: TGTGCCAGCAGTAGACTAATACGGGACAACACCTACGAGCAGTACTTC. Residues: CASSRLIRDNTYEQYF.

The chain links TRBV28 to TRBJ2-1; TRBD2 aligns across 8 bases. CDR1 and CDR2 (germline): MDHEN, SYDVKM. The V gene end was trimmed by 8 bases and the J gene end by 4 bases; junction bases not matched to a gene: 7. The CDR3 extends over 14 amino acids. In DNA form, the CDR3 reads TGTGCCAGCGTCCCAGCGGGGGTGTACAATGAGCAGTTCTTC. This gives the protein CASVPAGVYNEQFF.

V gene TRBV10-1 combines with J gene TRBJ2-7, with D possibly TRBD2 on 6 matching bases. The CDR3 covers 13 residues. V lost 0 bases and J lost 6, with 9 bases in between. Germline V gene lookup returns CDR1 WNHNN and CDR2 SYGVQD (reference sequence). The CDR3 DNA reads TGCGCCAGCAGTGAGTCTTTCGGGGGCGAGCAGTACTTC. As protein: CASSESFGGEQYF.

The chain carries TRBV10-3 and TRBJ2-2; 8 bases are shared with TRBD2. Trimming took 1 base from V and 5 from J; bases not matched to a gene: 6. This CDR3 has 16 amino acids. Germline V lookup: CDR1 ENHRY, CDR2 SYGVKD. The chain's CDR3 is CAISELAGGATGELFF. CDR3 bases: TGTGCCATCAGTGAGTTGGCGGGGGGAGCAACCGGGGAGCTGTTTTTT.

The CDR3 DNA reads as TGTGCCAGCAGCCTGACCGGCACTAGCGGAAACACCGGGGAGCTGTTTTTT. Translation: CASSLTGTSGNTGELFF. This sequence joins TRBV7-9 and TRBJ2-2, with 8 positions matching TRBD2. The CDR3 totals 17 residues. Germline V gene lookup returns CDR1 SEHNR and CDR2 FQNEAQ (reference sequence). The ends lost 5 bases at V and 2 bases at J; junction bases unmatched: 10.

V gene TRBV5-6 combines with J gene TRBJ2-3; 10 positions agree with TRBD2. The ends lost 2 bases at V and 1 base at J; junction bases unmatched: 1. CDR3 size: 15 residues. The germline V gene has CDR1 SGHDT and CDR2 YYEEEE. Written as DNA, the CDR3 is TGTGCCAGCAGCTTCCTAGCGGGAGGCACAGATACGCAGTATTTT. Translating gives CASSFLAGGTDTQYF. Complete variable domain (other parts from reference TRBV5-6 and TRBJ2-3): DAGVTQSPTHLIKTRGQQVTLRCSPKSGHDTVSWYQQALGQGPQFIFQYYEEEERQRGNFPDRFSGHQFPNYSSELNVNALLLGDSALYLCASSFLAGGTDTQYFGPGTRLTVL.

J is TRBJ2-7 and V is TRBV5-4; no clear D. CDR3 length equals 12 residues. The V gene lost 1 base and the J gene lost 5 bases, with 7 bases spanning the gap. Germline V gives CDR1 SGHNT, CDR2 YYREEE (reference sequence). In DNA form, the CDR3 reads TGTGCCAGCAGCTTGTACGACAACGAGCAGTACTTC. Protein sequence: CASSLYDNEQYF.

The chain carries TRBV25-1 and TRBJ1-2; D is unclear. Germline V gene lookup returns CDR1 MGHDK and CDR2 SYGVNS. The CDR3 totals 14 residues. The V end lost 5 bases, the J end lost 3 bases, and 13 bases lay between the germline ends. The CDR3 sequence: CASSRPDPHYGYTF. The CDR3 nucleotides read TGTGCCAGCAGTAGACCAGACCCTCACTATGGCTACACCTTC.

The chain links TRBV4-1 to TRBJ2-7; the D gene could be TRBD1 or TRBD2 (6 bases each). Trimming left V 4 bases short and J 3 bases short, with 25 bases between. The CDR3 sequence is 18 residues long. CDR1 is MGHRA, CDR2 YSYEKL, per germline. The CDR3 region has the DNA TGCGCCAGCAGCCCGGTTATGGGGGCCACTAGCTCTAACTACGAGCAGTACTTC. It encodes CASSPVMGATSSNYEQYF.

A single count supports this clone. The sample has other DNA sequences that encode this CDR3 too. The chain employs TRBV6-6 and TRBJ2-7, with D perhaps matching TRBD2 (6 bases). CDR1 and CDR2 (germline): MNHNY, SVGAGI (reference sequence). V lost 0 bases, J lost 3 bases, and 9 bases lay in between. This CDR3 has 14 amino acids. The CDR3 spells CASSYSGGDYEQYF. As DNA, the CDR3 is TGTGCCAGCAGTTACTCGGGGGGTGACTACGAGCAGTACTTC.

On this clone: The sample holds other DNA sequences that translate to the same CDR3. V gene TRBV28 combines with J gene TRBJ1-4; D not resolved. The CDR3 covers 11 residues. Germline values: CDR1 MDHEN, CDR2 SYDVKM. V was trimmed by 3 bases and J by 8 bases, leaving 4 bases between them. As DNA, the CDR3 is TGTGCCAGCAGTTTGGACGAAAAACTGTTTTTT. The encoded protein is CASSLDEKLFF.

The DNA for the CDR3 is TGTGCCAGCAGCCTGGGGTCAGCCCACGAGCAGTACTTC. It yields the protein CASSLGSAHEQYF. The chain joins TRBV5-6 to TRBJ2-7, with D hard to call. Between the trimmed V and J ends, which lost 4 bases and 5 bases, there was a span of 13 bases. Germline assignment: CDR1 SGHDT and CDR2 YYEEEE. The length of the CDR3 is 13 residues.

CDR3 sequence reads: CASSLDRMQETQYF. CDR3 in DNA: TGCGCCAGCAGCTTGGACCGGATGCAAGAGACCCAGTACTTC. The V and J genes are TRBV5-1 and TRBJ2-5, with no clear D. Per germline, CDR1 SGHRS and CDR2 YFSETQ. The CDR3 is made up of 14 amino acids. The V end lost 0 bases, the J end lost 2 bases, and 8 bases lay between the germline ends.

To note about this clone: The sample has other DNA sequences that encode this CDR3 too. V and J are TRBV9 and TRBJ2-7; D is perhaps TRBD1 (5 bases). Trimming pared 0 bases from V and 4 bases from J, leaving 11 bases between. CDR3 length equals 14 residues. Germline CDR1 is SGDLS and CDR2 is YYNGEE. As DNA, the CDR3 is TGTGCCAGCAGCGTAGGTGACAGCCAATACGAGCAGTACTTC. This translates into CASSVGDSQYEQYF.

In the case of this clone: The same CDR3 arises from other DNA sequences in this sample as well. The rearrangement uses TRBV19 and TRBJ2-5, with no clear D. Germline V gene lookup returns CDR1 LNHDA and CDR2 SQIVND (reference sequence). V lost 4 bases, J lost 4 bases, and 7 bases lay in between. CDR3 length: 12 amino acids. CDR3 loop: CASSRTGETQYF. DNA of the CDR3: TGTGCCAGTAGTAGGACGGGAGAGACCCAGTACTTC. Full variable domain (rest looked up from reference TRBV19 and TRBJ2-5): DGGITQSPKYLFRKEGQNVTLSCEQNLNHDAMYWYRQDPGQGLRLIYYSQIVNDFQKGDIAEGYSVSREKKESFPLTVTSAQKNPTAFYLCASSRTGETQYFGPGTRLLVL.

This clone showed up just once. This chain uses TRBV27 with TRBJ2-7; maybe TRBD1 (5 bases). The ends were cut back, 5 bases at V and 3 bases at J, with 17 bases in the middle. The germline CDR1 and CDR2 sequences are MNHEY and SMNVEV (reference sequence). There are 15 residues in the CDR3. CDR3 nucleotide sequence: TGTGCCAGCAGTCTCTCAGGGTTTCGGTACTACGAGCAGTACTTC. Its translation is CASSLSGFRYYEQYF.

This chain links TRBV6-6 with TRBJ2-7; the match to TRBD2 covers 8 bases. V lost 0 bases to trimming and J lost 3 bases; unmatched junction nucleotides: 4. CDR1 is MNHNY, CDR2 SVGAGI, per germline (reference sequence). CDR3 length: 15 residues. In DNA, the CDR3 is TGTGCCAGCAGTTACTCCACTAGCGGAGGCTACGAGCAGTACTTC. Its protein product is CASSYSTSGGYEQYF.

The chain uses TRBV29-1 and TRBJ1-2; D might be TRBD1 (5 bases). CDR3 size: 15 residues. Trimming cost V 5 bases and J 3 bases, with 19 bases left between them. Germline assignment: CDR1 SQVTM and CDR2 ANQGSEA. CDR3 loop: CSVPFFDLGDYGYTF. The CDR3 DNA reads as TGCAGCGTTCCATTTTTCGACTTGGGGGACTATGGCTACACCTTC.